These T cell receptor beta chains were read from a single sample in a study of shared clonotypes between healthy human individuals. Repertoires were generated with immunoSEQ multiplex PCR, while TCRdb's copy carries only in-frame clones and drops some. The sample includes approximately 1,500,000 clones, around 98% of them seen just once. Sequencing was carried out using naive CD4+ T cells sorted from blood. The receptor set was obtained from a man in his thirties or forties in good health. CDR3s include the opening cysteine and the closing phenylalanine or tryptophan. Fields, in order: D gene, V gene, J gene, CDR3 DNA, CDR3 protein. The D gene is left open where the match is weak.

>-|TRBV29-1|TRBJ2-1
TGCAGCGAAAAGTCATGGGAGAATGAGCAGTTCTTC
CSEKSWENEQFF
>-|TRBV11-2|TRBJ2-5
TGTGCCAGCAGCTTACGGTGGGACCTGTACCAAGAGACCCAGTACTTC
CASSLRWDLYQETQYF
>TRBD1|TRBV7-2|TRBJ2-2
TGTGCCAGCAGCTTAGGCGGGGGACAGGGGGCGGCCGGGGAGCTGTTTTTT
CASSLGGGQGAAGELFF
>-|TRBV7-9|TRBJ1-1
TGTGCCAGCAGCTTGATCCAAGGGGGCACTGAAGCTTTCTTT
CASSLIQGGTEAFF
>-|TRBV12-5|TRBJ1-1
TGTGCTAGTGGTTTAGGGGGAAACACTGAAGCTTTCTTT
CASGLGGNTEAFF
>-|TRBV7-9|TRBJ2-7
TGTGCCAGCAGCTTAGAAATACAGGGCTACGAGCAGTACTTC
CASSLEIQGYEQYF
>-|TRBV28|TRBJ1-5
TGTGCCAGCAGTTTATTGACAGACCGGGGTCAGCCCCAGCATTTT
CASSLLTDRGQPQHF
>-|TRBV6-6|TRBJ2-7
TGTGCCAGCAGTTACTCGAAGGCCAGGGGCTACGAGCAGTACTTC
CASSYSKARGYEQYF
>TRBD1|TRBV9|TRBJ2-7
TGTGCCAGCAGCGAGAGACAGGGGGAAGAGCAGTACTTC
CASSERQGEEQYF
>-|TRBV7-2|TRBJ2-1
TGTGCCAGCAGCTTAGATACCGGAAGTGTTGAGCAGTTCTTC
CASSLDTGSVEQFF
>TRBD2|TRBV18|TRBJ2-7
TGTGCCAGCTCACCACGTGGACTAGCGGGACTAGCTAATTCCTACGAGCAGTACTTC
CASSPRGLAGLANSYEQYF
>-|TRBV19|TRBJ1-5
TGTGCCAGTAATATCGGGTTGTCGGTTCATAATCAGCCCCAGCATTTT
CASNIGLSVHNQPQHF
>TRBD1|TRBV25-1|TRBJ2-2
TGTGCCAGCACCAGCTCAGGGGGCTCGGACGGGGAGCTGTTTTTT
CASTSSGGSDGELFF